Below are 5 T cell receptor beta chains sequenced from a single sample in a study of beta chain features in type 1 diabetes. Investigators reverse transcribed all isolated RNA, so they sequenced expressed TCRB transcripts. The assay was immunoSEQ multiplex PCR, and TCRdb's table has in-frame clones only and misses some. Here the sample spans 150,000 or so clones, about 9.7% being singletons. Sequencing was carried out using central memory CD4+ T cells from blood. Receptor source: a woman aged 40 to 50 in good health.

A note on this clone: Relative to the germline gene, one junction end is altered; a read error may explain this. The chain employs TRBV6-5 and TRBJ2-3, with TRBD1 matching 11 bases. The CDR3 is made up of 15 amino acids. Germline V gene data show CDR1 as MNHEY and CDR2 as SVGAGI. The CDR3 DNA follows: TGTGCCATCAGTGGAAGGACAGGGGGCGAAGATACGCAGTATTTT. Translating gives CAISGRTGGEDTQYF.

This clone was recorded a few times. The chain carries TRBV6-9 and TRBJ1-5; a weak D match, TRBD1 (5 bases). CDR1 and CDR2 from the germline V gene are MNHGY and SVAAGI. This CDR3 comprises 16 residues. V gave up 5 bases and J gave up 0 bases, with 14 bases separating them. Written as DNA, the CDR3 is TGTGCCAGCAGTATCCAGGACACCCCTAGCAATCAGCCCCAGCATTTT. Translated, it gives CASSIQDTPSNQPQHF.

The chain carries TRBV7-8 and TRBJ2-1, with no clear D. The V gene's germline CDR1 is SGHVS and CDR2 FQNEAQ. The CDR3 runs to 15 residues. Trimming shortened V by 5 bases and J by 0 bases, and 11 bases separated the two germline ends. The CDR3 spells CASSPHESSYNEQFF. The CDR3 DNA is TGTGCCAGCAGCCCTCACGAGAGCTCCTACAATGAGCAGTTCTTC.

This clone was seen a handful of times. V and J are TRBV6-6 and TRBJ1-2, with 7 bases lining up with TRBD1. The CDR3 runs 14 residues. Germline-derived CDR1 and CDR2 are MNHNY and SVGAGI (reference sequence). The junction had 6 bases not matched to a gene; V was cut back by 2 bases and J by 6 bases. DNA for the CDR3: TGTGCCAGCAGTTACGCCACCAGGGGGGATGGCTACACCTTC. Translated, it gives CASSYATRGDGYTF.

This clone was counted between two and nine times. CDR3 nucleotide sequence: TGTGCCAGCACCTACGCCTCCGAGCAGTACTTC. Protein sequence: CASTYASEQYF. The V call is TRBV6-5, the J call TRBJ2-7; the D is unclear. Trimming took off 7 bases at V and 6 bases at J, with 10 bases between the two ends. The germline CDR1 and CDR2 sequences are MNHEY and SVGAGI. The CDR3 totals 11 residues.